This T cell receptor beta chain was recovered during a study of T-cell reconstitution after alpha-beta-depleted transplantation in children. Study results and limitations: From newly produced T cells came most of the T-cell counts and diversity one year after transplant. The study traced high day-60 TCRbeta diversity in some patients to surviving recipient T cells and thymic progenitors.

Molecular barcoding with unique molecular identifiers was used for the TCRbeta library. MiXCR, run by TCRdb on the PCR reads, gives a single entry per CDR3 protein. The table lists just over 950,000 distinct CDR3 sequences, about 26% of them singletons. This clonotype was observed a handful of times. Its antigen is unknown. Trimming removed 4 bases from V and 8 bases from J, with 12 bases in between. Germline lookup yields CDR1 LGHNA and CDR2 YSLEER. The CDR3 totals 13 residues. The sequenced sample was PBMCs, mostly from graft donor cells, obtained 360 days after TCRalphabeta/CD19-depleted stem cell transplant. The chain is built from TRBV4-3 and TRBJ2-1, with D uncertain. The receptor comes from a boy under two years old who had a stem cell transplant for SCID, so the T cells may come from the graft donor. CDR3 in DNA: TGCGCCAGCAGCCTTACAGCTCGCGATGAGCAGTTCTTC. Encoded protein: CASSLTARDEQFF.